Each of the 19 T cell receptor beta chains below was sequenced from the same sample in a study of pediatric ulcerative colitis. Method: immunoSEQ multiplex PCR; TCRdb's copy keeps in-frame clones and lacks some. The sample has some 50,000 clones, around 81% seen once. One to two pinch biopsies were taken from the rectum during colonoscopy. The sequencing input was gut tissue. The receptors stem from a girl between 5 and 17 years old with moderate ulcerative colitis.

This clone was detected only a few times. The genes are TRBV4-1 and TRBJ1-5; D not resolved. CDR1 and CDR2 from the germline V gene are MGHRA and YSYEKL. The CDR3 contains 15 residues. With 8 bases removed from V and 3 bases from J, the gap between germline ends came to 17 bases. CDR3 amino acids: CASSGSQIINQPQHF. The CDR3 DNA is TGCGCCAGCTCGGGCAGCCAAATCATCAATCAGCCCCAGCATTTT.

This rearrangement joins TRBV6-5 to TRBJ2-7; D may be TRBD1 or TRBD2 (5 bases each). Per germline, CDR1 MNHEY and CDR2 SVGAGI. This CDR3 contains 13 residues. The ends were cut back, 6 bases at V and 5 bases at J, with 14 bases in the middle. CDR3 region: CASSPAGADEQYF. The CDR3 DNA is TGTGCCAGCAGCCCCGCCGGGGCGGACGAGCAGTACTTC.

This clone has a single count. The genes are TRBV9 and TRBJ2-2, with 9 bases identical to TRBD2. J was trimmed by 4 bases and V by 0 bases; bases with no gene match: 4. CDR3 size: 16 residues. Germline assignment: CDR1 SGDLS and CDR2 YYNGEE. The CDR3 reads CASSVVGTSRTGELFF. CDR3 nucleotides: TGTGCCAGCAGCGTAGTTGGGACTAGCCGCACCGGGGAGCTGTTTTTT.

This clone was counted a single time. The CDR3, as DNA: TGTGCCAGCAGCTTAGCTACAGGGTCCGATGGCTACACCTTC. It codes for CASSLATGSDGYTF. The chain joins TRBV7-2 to TRBJ1-2, with D maybe TRBD1 (6 bases). Trimming pared 0 bases from V and 6 bases from J, leaving 11 bases between. The CDR3 sequence is 14 residues long. Germline V gives CDR1 SGHTA, CDR2 FQGNSA.

This chain links TRBV4-1 with TRBJ1-2; 7 bases align to TRBD1. Looked up from germline, CDR1 is MGHRA and CDR2 is YSYEKL. CDR3 size: 14 residues. J lost 5 bases, V lost 4 bases, and 7 bases had no gene match. The CDR3 spells CASSPGDSGYGYTF. The CDR3 DNA reads as TGCGCCAGCAGCCCAGGGGACAGCGGGTATGGCTACACCTTC.

V usage is TRBV7-9 and J usage is TRBJ1-2; D is possibly TRBD1 (5 bases). Per germline, CDR1 SEHNR and CDR2 FQNEAQ (reference sequence). The CDR3 has 13 amino acids. The ends were cut back, 4 bases at V and 4 bases at J, with 10 bases in the middle. The CDR3 spells CASSSEGIYGYTF. CDR3 coding DNA: TGTGCCAGCAGCTCTGAGGGGATCTATGGCTACACCTTC.

This chain uses TRBV6-1 with TRBJ1-5; D remains ambiguous. This CDR3 has 14 residues. Deletions cut 6 bases from V and 2 bases from J, with 11 bases between. The V gene's germline CDR1 is MNHNS and CDR2 SASEGT. The CDR3 sequence: CASRDTGGNQPQHF. The CDR3 DNA follows: TGTGCCAGCAGAGACACTGGGGGCAATCAGCCCCAGCATTTT.

Here the CDR3 reads CASSLAPGYGYTF. The CDR3 DNA follows: TGTGCCAGCAGCTTGGCCCCAGGCTATGGCTACACCTTC. This chain joins TRBV5-4 and TRBJ1-2; D unclear. CDR3 length: 13 amino acids. Germline V lookup: CDR1 SGHNT, CDR2 YYREEE (reference sequence). Trimming removed 0 bases at V and 4 bases at J, with 7 bases between.

By proportion, this clone is medium-sized. The chain has TRBV4-2 and TRBJ1-1, with D hard to call. CDR1 and CDR2 (germline): LGHNA, YNFKEQ. The CDR3 totals 13 residues. V lost 8 bases and J lost 1, with 11 bases in between. CDR3 sequence reads: CASRLGWNTEAFF. CDR3 bases: TGTGCCAGCCGCTTAGGTTGGAACACTGAAGCTTTCTTT.

V gene TRBV25-1 combines with J gene TRBJ1-6, with 7 positions matching TRBD1. Trimming took 6 bases from V and 6 from J; bases not matched to a gene: 8. This CDR3 contains 15 residues. The germline V gene encodes CDR1 MGHDK and CDR2 SYGVNS. This chain's CDR3 is CASSRENRGNSPLHF. The CDR3 DNA reads as TGTGCCAGCAGCAGAGAGAACAGGGGTAATTCACCCCTCCACTTT.

This chain joins TRBV2 and TRBJ1-2; the D gene is possibly TRBD1 (6 bases). There are 14 residues in the CDR3. Germline V gene lookup returns CDR1 SNHLY and CDR2 FYNNEI. Trimming cost V 6 bases and J 4 bases, with 15 bases left between them. CDR3 sequence reads: CASRSDSQGYGYTF. For the CDR3, the DNA is TGTGCCAGCAGGTCGGACAGCCAGGGCTATGGCTACACCTTC.

In DNA, the CDR3 is TGTGCCAGCAGCTTAGCAGCAGGGGAGAGCGGTGGCTACACCTTC. It codes for CASSLAAGESGGYTF. The rearrangement joins TRBV7-2 to TRBJ1-2; tentatively, D is TRBD1 (6 bases). The germline V and J ends were trimmed by 0 bases and 7 bases, with 15 bases remaining between them. CDR1 and CDR2 from the germline V gene are SGHTA and FQGNSA. This CDR3 region has 15 residues.

The chain is built from TRBV13 and TRBJ2-3; 8 bases match TRBD2. From germline, CDR1 is PRHDT and CDR2 FYEKMQ (reference sequence). V was pared by 5 bases and J by 1 base, with 5 bases of the junction left unmatched. The CDR3 is 15 residues long. The CDR3 sequence: CASSLRSGGTDTQYF. The CDR3 nucleotides read TGTGCCAGCAGCCTCCGTAGCGGGGGCACAGATACGCAGTATTTT.

This clone has a handful of counts. The chain has TRBV19 and TRBJ2-1, with no clear D. Germline lookup yields CDR1 LNHDA and CDR2 SQIVND (reference sequence). This CDR3 comprises 12 residues. V lost 3 bases and J lost 7, with 7 bases in between. The CDR3 here is CASSMVRNEQFF. In DNA, the CDR3 is TGTGCCAGTAGTATGGTGAGGAATGAGCAGTTCTTC.

This sequence joins TRBV4-1 and TRBJ2-1; 11 bases are a match to TRBD2. The V segment lost 0 bases and the J segment 10 bases; nucleotides outside the gene matches: 5. This CDR3 has 15 amino acids. Germline V gene sequence: CDR1 MGHRA, CDR2 YSYEKL. As DNA, the CDR3 is TGCGCCAGCAGCCAAGAAGGGACTAGCGGCCGGGAGCAGTTCTTC. This encodes CASSQEGTSGREQFF.

The chain has TRBV5-1 and TRBJ1-2; D ambiguous. The CDR3 runs 14 residues. V was pared by 4 bases and J by 3 bases, with 13 bases between. Germline values: CDR1 SGHRS, CDR2 YFSETQ. DNA for the CDR3: TGCGCCAGCAGCCCCGTCCGGGCTGACTATGGCTACACCTTC. Translation: CASSPVRADYGYTF.

This chain joins TRBV7-6 and TRBJ2-1; D is perhaps TRBD1 or TRBD2 (6 bases each). The CDR3 has 12 residues. V was shortened by 4 bases and J by 12 bases, with 13 bases between the two germline ends. Germline CDR1 is SGHVS and CDR2 is FNYEAQ. CDR3 sequence (DNA): TGTGCCAGCAGCTCCCAGGGGACTCGGCAGTTCTTC. This encodes CASSSQGTRQFF.

V is TRBV28 and J is TRBJ2-3; D is uncertain. Trimming removed 4 bases from V and 6 bases from J, with 14 bases in between. The germline gives CDR1 MDHEN, CDR2 SYDVKM. The CDR3 is 14 residues long. The CDR3 DNA reads TGTGCCAGCAGTTCGATCCCCGCGGCGGATACGCAGTATTTT. Translating it yields CASSSIPAADTQYF.

This sequence joins TRBV11-2 and TRBJ2-5, with a possible D match to TRBD2 (5 bases). V was cut by 5 bases and J by 5 bases, with 18 bases left in between. The CDR3 spans 15 residues. Looked up from germline, CDR1 is SGHAT and CDR2 is FQNNGV. The CDR3 DNA reads TGTGCCAGCAGCCCTCGTTCGTCCGTAGCGGAGACCCAGTACTTC. Its protein product is CASSPRSSVAETQYF.